This T cell receptor (beta chain) was recovered during a study of beta chain features in type 1 diabetes. Reverse transcribing all isolated RNA meant expressed TCRB transcripts were sequenced. Only in-frame clones appear in the TCRdb table, and some are missing; sequencing was by immunoSEQ multiplex PCR. The sample contains 330,000 or so clones, roughly 12% of which appear only once. Remarks on this clone: Its antigen is not identified.

Regarding the study as a whole: More deletions and fewer insertions at VDJ junctions were seen in type 1 diabetes patients. When Type 1 diabetes patients were examined, their TCRB CDR3s proved moderately but significantly shorter in all four CD4+ subsets. Any HLA type influence on TCRB rearrangement was left unresolved here.

The CDR3 contains 12 residues. The V gene's germline CDR1 is LNHNV and CDR2 YYDKDF (reference sequence). Trimming removed 5 bases from V and 5 bases from J, with 9 bases in between. CD4+ naive, central memory, regulatory and stem cell-like memory subsets were isolated by sorting on CD45RO/CCR7/CD25/CD127/CD95/CD27. The rearrangement joins TRBV15 to TRBJ2-5; D is unclear. Material: naive CD4+ T cells from blood. This receptor was identified in a woman aged 18-30 years with type 1 diabetes. The DNA for the CDR3 is TGTGCCACCAGCGTGCCCAGGGAGACCCAGTACTTC. It yields the protein CATSVPRETQYF.